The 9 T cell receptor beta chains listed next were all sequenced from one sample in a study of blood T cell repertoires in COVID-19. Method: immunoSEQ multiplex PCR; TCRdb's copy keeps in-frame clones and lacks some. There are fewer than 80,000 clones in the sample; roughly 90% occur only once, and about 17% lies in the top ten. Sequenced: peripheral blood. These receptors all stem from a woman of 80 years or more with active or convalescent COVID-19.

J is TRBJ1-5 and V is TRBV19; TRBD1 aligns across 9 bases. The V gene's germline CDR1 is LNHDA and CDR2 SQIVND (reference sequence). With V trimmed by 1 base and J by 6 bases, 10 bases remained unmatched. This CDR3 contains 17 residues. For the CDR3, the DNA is TGTGCCAGTAGTATAGTCTCCGTGGGACAGGGAGGTCAGCCCCAGCATTTT. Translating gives CASSIVSVGQGGQPQHF.

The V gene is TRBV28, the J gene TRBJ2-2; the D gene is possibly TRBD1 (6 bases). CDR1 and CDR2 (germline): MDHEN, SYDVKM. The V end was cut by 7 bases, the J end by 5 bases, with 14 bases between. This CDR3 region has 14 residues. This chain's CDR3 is CASTYYRETGELFF. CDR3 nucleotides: TGTGCCAGCACCTATTACAGGGAAACCGGGGAGCTGTTTTTT.

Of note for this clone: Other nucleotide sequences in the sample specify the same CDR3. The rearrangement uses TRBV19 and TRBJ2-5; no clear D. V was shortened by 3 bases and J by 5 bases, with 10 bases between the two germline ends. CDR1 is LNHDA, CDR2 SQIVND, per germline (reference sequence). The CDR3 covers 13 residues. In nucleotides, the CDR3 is TGTGCCAGTAGTATCCTATCTGAGGAGACCCAGTACTTC. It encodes CASSILSEETQYF. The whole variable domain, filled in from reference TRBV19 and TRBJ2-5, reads DGGITQSPKYLFRKEGQNVTLSCEQNLNHDAMYWYRQDPGQGLRLIYYSQIVNDFQKGDIAEGYSVSREKKESFPLTVTSAQKNPTAFYLCASSILSEETQYFGPGTRLLVL.

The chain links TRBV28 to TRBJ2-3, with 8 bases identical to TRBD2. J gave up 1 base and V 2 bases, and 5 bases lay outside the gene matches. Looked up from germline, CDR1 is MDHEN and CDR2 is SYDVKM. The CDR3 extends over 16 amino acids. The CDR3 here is CASSLDQAGGTDTQYF. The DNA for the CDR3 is TGTGCCAGCAGTTTAGACCAAGCGGGGGGCACAGATACGCAGTATTTT.

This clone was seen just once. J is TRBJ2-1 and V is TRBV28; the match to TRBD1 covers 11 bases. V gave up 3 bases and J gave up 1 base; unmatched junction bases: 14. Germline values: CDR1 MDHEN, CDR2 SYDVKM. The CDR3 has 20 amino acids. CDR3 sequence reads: CASSFSDYRDRGRSYNEQFF. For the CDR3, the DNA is TGTGCCAGCAGTTTTTCAGACTACCGGGACAGGGGGAGGTCCTACAATGAGCAGTTCTTC.

CDR3 residues: CASSVASGGAYEQFF. The CDR3, as DNA: TGTGCCAGCAGCGTAGCTAGCGGGGGGGCCTATGAGCAGTTCTTC. This rearrangement joins TRBV9 to TRBJ2-1, with TRBD2 matching over 12 bases. Germline-derived CDR1 and CDR2 are SGDLS and YYNGEE. The V gene end was trimmed by 0 bases and the J gene end by 8 bases; junction bases not matched to a gene: 3. The CDR3 sequence is 15 residues long.

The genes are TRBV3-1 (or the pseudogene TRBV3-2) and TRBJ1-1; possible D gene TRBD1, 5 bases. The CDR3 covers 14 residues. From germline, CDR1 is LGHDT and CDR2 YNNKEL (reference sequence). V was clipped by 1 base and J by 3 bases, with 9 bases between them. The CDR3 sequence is CASSQGMGHTEAFF. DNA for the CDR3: TGTGCCAGCAGCCAAGGTATGGGGCACACTGAAGCTTTCTTT.

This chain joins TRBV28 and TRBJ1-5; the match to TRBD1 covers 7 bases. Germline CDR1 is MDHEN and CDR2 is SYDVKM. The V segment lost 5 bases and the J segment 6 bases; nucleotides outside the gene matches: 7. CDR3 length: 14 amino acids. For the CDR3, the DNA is TGTGCCAGCAGTAGACCAGGGGGTGGTCAGCCCCAGCATTTT. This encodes CASSRPGGGQPQHF.

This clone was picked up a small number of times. The CDR3 reads CASSGQDRGEQETQYF. In nucleotides, the CDR3 is TGTGCCAGCAGCGGCCAGGACAGGGGGGAACAAGAGACCCAGTACTTC. The chain joins TRBV5-4 to TRBJ2-5; TRBD1 agrees at 10 bases. With 4 bases clipped from V and 2 bases from J, the junction kept 8 bases outside the gene matches. The CDR3 consists of 16 residues. The germline CDR1 and CDR2 sequences are SGHNT and YYREEE (reference sequence).